This is a list of T cell receptor beta chains from one sample in a study of blood T cells in healthy people across ages. TCRdb passed the 5' RACE reads through MiXCR, listing each CDR3 protein once. The data show approximately 1.5 million distinct CDR3 sequences, with about 35% seen just once and around 11% held by the top ten. The sample taken for sequencing was blood. The receptor set was obtained from a woman in her twenties or thirties in good health. Both conserved end residues are part of each CDR3. Each record gives: D gene, clone size, V gene, J gene, CDR3 protein, CDR3 DNA. The D gene is left open where the match is weak. Clone size is given for some rows only: seen once, a few or many times, or a class if the clone is expanded.

d_call: NA; clone_size: NA; v_call: TRBV12-3/TRBV12-4; j_call: TRBJ1-6; cdr3_aa: CASSWGTGVDSPLHF; cdr3_nt: TGTGCCAGCAGTTGGGGGACGGGGGTAGATTCACCCCTCCACTTT
d_call: TRBD2; clone_size: many; v_call: TRBV20-1; j_call: TRBJ2-3; cdr3_aa: CSARDATSGSTDTQYF; cdr3_nt: TGCAGTGCTAGAGATGCCACTAGCGGTAGCACAGATACGCAGTATTTT
d_call: TRBD1; clone_size: few; v_call: TRBV27; j_call: TRBJ1-2; cdr3_aa: CASSSLQGTGYGYTF; cdr3_nt: TGTGCCAGCAGTTCTCTACAGGGGACGGGCTATGGCTACACCTTC
d_call: NA; clone_size: many; v_call: TRBV2; j_call: TRBJ2-7; cdr3_aa: CASSVTGTYEQYF; cdr3_nt: TGTGCCAGCAGTGTGACCGGTACCTACGAGCAGTACTTC
d_call: NA; clone_size: few; v_call: TRBV5-1; j_call: TRBJ1-2; cdr3_aa: CASSLGQLANYGYTF; cdr3_nt: TGCGCCAGCAGCTTGGGACAGTTAGCTAACTATGGCTACACCTTC
d_call: TRBD2; clone_size: NA; v_call: TRBV7-2; j_call: TRBJ2-7; cdr3_aa: CASSLPGLAGGPGEQYF; cdr3_nt: TGTGCCAGCAGCTTACCAGGACTAGCGGGAGGGCCGGGCGAGCAGTACTTC
d_call: NA; clone_size: few; v_call: TRBV20-1; j_call: TRBJ2-1; cdr3_aa: CSASGHRSYNEQFF; cdr3_nt: TGCAGTGCGTCGGGACACCGCTCCTACAATGAGCAGTTCTTC
d_call: NA; clone_size: few; v_call: TRBV6-1; j_call: TRBJ2-5; cdr3_aa: CASSEFTSRAGAQYF; cdr3_nt: TGTGCCAGCAGTGAATTTACTAGCCGGGCGGGCGCCCAGTACTTC
d_call: TRBD1; clone_size: NA; v_call: TRBV5-1; j_call: TRBJ1-1; cdr3_aa: CASSLPRDRGNRDGTEAFF; cdr3_nt: TGCGCCAGCAGCTTACCCAGGGACAGGGGAAATCGGGATGGAACTGAAGCTTTCTTT
d_call: NA; clone_size: few; v_call: TRBV20-1; j_call: TRBJ2-5; cdr3_aa: CSAPLGYRIQETQYF; cdr3_nt: TGCAGTGCTCCCCTCGGCTACCGTATTCAAGAGACCCAGTACTTC
d_call: NA; clone_size: few; v_call: TRBV6-1; j_call: TRBJ2-7; cdr3_aa: CASGTRGLSYEQYF; cdr3_nt: TGTGCCAGCGGAACGCGGGGTCTCTCCTACGAGCAGTACTTC
d_call: TRBD2; clone_size: few; v_call: TRBV11-2; j_call: TRBJ2-7; cdr3_aa: CASSQRAGPLPEQYF; cdr3_nt: TGTGCCAGCAGCCAGAGAGCGGGACCCCTTCCGGAGCAGTACTTC
d_call: NA; clone_size: NA; v_call: TRBV11-2; j_call: TRBJ2-7; cdr3_aa: CASSQSVAFPNYEQYF; cdr3_nt: TGTGCCAGCAGCCAAAGTGTAGCCTTTCCTAACTACGAGCAGTACTTC
d_call: TRBD2; clone_size: few; v_call: TRBV7-2; j_call: TRBJ2-7; cdr3_aa: CASSFYSGTSGRSSYEQYF; cdr3_nt: TGTGCCAGCAGCTTTTACAGTGGGACTAGCGGGCGTAGCTCCTACGAGCAGTACTTC
d_call: NA; clone_size: NA; v_call: TRBV7-9; j_call: TRBJ1-1; cdr3_aa: CASSSPGGLEAFF; cdr3_nt: TGTGCCAGCAGCTCCCCGGGGGGACTTGAAGCTTTCTTT
d_call: TRBD2; clone_size: NA; v_call: TRBV7-9; j_call: TRBJ2-1; cdr3_aa: CAGSLELAEIYNEQFF; cdr3_nt: TGTGCCGGCAGCTTAGAACTAGCGGAGATCTACAATGAGCAGTTCTTC
d_call: NA; clone_size: NA; v_call: TRBV5-1; j_call: TRBJ2-7; cdr3_aa: CASSFGADSYEQYF; cdr3_nt: TGCGCCAGCAGCTTTGGTGCGGATTCCTACGAGCAGTACTTC
d_call: TRBD2; clone_size: NA; v_call: TRBV15; j_call: TRBJ2-1; cdr3_aa: CATNFGGNEQFF; cdr3_nt: TGTGCCACCAACTTCGGGGGGAATGAGCAGTTCTTC
d_call: TRBD2; clone_size: NA; v_call: TRBV20-1; j_call: TRBJ2-3; cdr3_aa: CSARGGPGLAGGTDLNTQYF; cdr3_nt: TGCAGTGCTAGAGGGGGACCGGGACTAGCGGGAGGAACCGATTTAAATACGCAGTATTTT
d_call: NA; clone_size: few; v_call: TRBV12-3/TRBV12-4; j_call: TRBJ1-2; cdr3_aa: CASSPQGPGGYTF; cdr3_nt: TGTGCCAGCAGCCCTCAGGGGCCGGGTGGCTACACCTTC
d_call: TRBD2; clone_size: NA; v_call: TRBV12-3/TRBV12-4; j_call: TRBJ2-2; cdr3_aa: CASSTSATNTGELFF; cdr3_nt: TGTGCCAGCAGTACTAGCGCTACGAACACCGGGGAGCTGTTTTTT
d_call: NA; clone_size: few; v_call: TRBV27; j_call: TRBJ2-3; cdr3_aa: CASNDYTDTQYF; cdr3_nt: TGTGCCAGCAACGATTACACAGATACGCAGTATTTT
d_call: NA; clone_size: NA; v_call: TRBV28; j_call: TRBJ2-3; cdr3_aa: CASSLHLRQYNTDTQYF; cdr3_nt: TGTGCCAGCAGCCTACATCTACGACAGTACAACACAGATACGCAGTATTTT
d_call: NA; clone_size: NA; v_call: TRBV27; j_call: TRBJ2-7; cdr3_aa: CASSLSPRTRNSYEQYF; cdr3_nt: TGTGCCAGCAGTTTATCCCCCAGGACAAGGAACTCCTACGAGCAGTACTTC
d_call: NA; clone_size: NA; v_call: TRBV9; j_call: TRBJ2-5; cdr3_aa: CASSVGSVNWRETQYF; cdr3_nt: TGTGCCAGCAGCGTAGGATCGGTGAATTGGAGGGAGACCCAGTACTTC
d_call: TRBD1; clone_size: few; v_call: TRBV7-2; j_call: TRBJ2-3; cdr3_aa: CASSSPRGRSTSTDTQYF; cdr3_nt: TGTGCCAGCAGCTCCCCGAGGGGGCGTTCCACTAGCACAGATACGCAGTATTTT
d_call: NA; clone_size: few; v_call: TRBV4-1; j_call: TRBJ1-1; cdr3_aa: CASSQDAGMNTEAFF; cdr3_nt: TGCGCCAGCAGCCAAGATGCAGGGATGAACACTGAAGCTTTCTTT
d_call: TRBD1; clone_size: few; v_call: TRBV7-9; j_call: TRBJ1-6; cdr3_aa: CASATGQGNSPLHF; cdr3_nt: TGTGCCAGCGCAACGGGACAGGGGAATTCACCCCTCCACTTT
d_call: NA; clone_size: few; v_call: TRBV25-1; j_call: TRBJ2-7; cdr3_aa: CASSEDYLGEQYF; cdr3_nt: TGTGCCAGCAGTGAGGACTACCTCGGCGAGCAGTACTTC
d_call: NA; clone_size: few; v_call: TRBV7-3; j_call: TRBJ2-1; cdr3_aa: CASSFYSANEQFF; cdr3_nt: TGTGCCAGCAGCTTTTACAGCGCCAATGAGCAGTTCTTC
d_call: NA; clone_size: few; v_call: TRBV2; j_call: TRBJ1-2; cdr3_aa: CASSDGLYYGYTF; cdr3_nt: TGTGCCAGCAGTGACGGGCTTTACTATGGCTACACCTTC
d_call: NA; clone_size: many; v_call: TRBV6-1; j_call: TRBJ1-1; cdr3_aa: CASIQAVNTEAFF; cdr3_nt: TGTGCCAGCATCCAAGCGGTGAACACTGAAGCTTTCTTT
d_call: TRBD1; clone_size: once; v_call: TRBV6-5; j_call: TRBJ2-7; cdr3_aa: CASSYGTGHSYEQYF; cdr3_nt: TGTGCCAGCAGTTACGGGACAGGGCACTCCTACGAGCAGTACTTC
d_call: NA; clone_size: few; v_call: TRBV2; j_call: TRBJ2-3; cdr3_aa: CASTFPGPADTQYF; cdr3_nt: TGTGCCAGCACCTTCCCCGGGCCAGCAGATACGCAGTATTTT
d_call: NA; clone_size: few; v_call: TRBV20-1; j_call: TRBJ1-2; cdr3_aa: CSARDPSWTANYGYTF; cdr3_nt: TGCAGTGCTAGAGATCCTTCCTGGACAGCTAACTATGGCTACACCTTC
d_call: NA; clone_size: many; v_call: TRBV4-1; j_call: TRBJ1-1; cdr3_aa: CASSQGRGGSTEAFF; cdr3_nt: TGCGCCAGCAGCCAAGGTCGGGGTGGGAGCACTGAAGCTTTCTTT
d_call: NA; clone_size: few; v_call: TRBV27; j_call: TRBJ1-2; cdr3_aa: CASSFSGSFSLGYTF; cdr3_nt: TGTGCCAGCAGTTTTTCCGGCTCCTTCAGCCTTGGCTACACCTTC
d_call: NA; clone_size: NA; v_call: TRBV9; j_call: TRBJ2-2; cdr3_aa: CASSVAGARSNTGELFF; cdr3_nt: TGTGCCAGCAGCGTAGCAGGGGCGCGGTCGAACACCGGGGAGCTGTTTTTT
d_call: TRBD1; clone_size: many; v_call: TRBV7-2; j_call: TRBJ1-5; cdr3_aa: CASSIVQGANQPQHF; cdr3_nt: TGTGCCAGCAGCATCGTTCAGGGGGCAAATCAGCCCCAGCATTTT
d_call: TRBD2; clone_size: few; v_call: TRBV20-1; j_call: TRBJ2-5; cdr3_aa: CSAGKLAGRQETQYF; cdr3_nt: TGCAGTGCTGGTAAACTAGCGGGACGTCAAGAGACCCAGTACTTC
d_call: TRBD2; clone_size: many; v_call: TRBV7-2; j_call: TRBJ2-1; cdr3_aa: CASSPPGTTNNEQFF; cdr3_nt: TGTGCCAGCAGCCCCCCCGGGACTACGAACAATGAGCAGTTCTTC
d_call: NA; clone_size: NA; v_call: TRBV6-5; j_call: TRBJ2-7; cdr3_aa: CASFDSGWNSYEQYF; cdr3_nt: TGTGCCAGCTTTGATTCAGGTTGGAACTCCTACGAGCAGTACTTC
d_call: NA; clone_size: few; v_call: TRBV6-1; j_call: TRBJ2-1; cdr3_aa: CASSVLGRLNEQFF; cdr3_nt: TGTGCCAGCAGTGTTCTGGGCCGCTTGAATGAGCAGTTCTTC
d_call: NA; clone_size: NA; v_call: TRBV7-2; j_call: TRBJ1-6; cdr3_aa: CASSLAPDLNSPLHF; cdr3_nt: TGTGCCAGCAGCTTAGCCCCAGACCTAAATTCACCCCTCCACTTT
d_call: NA; clone_size: NA; v_call: TRBV27; j_call: TRBJ2-7; cdr3_aa: CASNLINSYEQYF; cdr3_nt: TGTGCCAGCAATCTAATCAACTCCTACGAGCAGTACTTC
d_call: TRBD1; clone_size: once; v_call: TRBV2; j_call: TRBJ1-2; cdr3_aa: CASMGQGALDYGYTF; cdr3_nt: TGTGCCAGCATGGGACAGGGGGCGCTGGACTATGGCTACACCTTC
d_call: NA; clone_size: NA; v_call: TRBV5-1; j_call: TRBJ1-1; cdr3_aa: CASSGGDTFMNAEAFF; cdr3_nt: TGCGCCAGCAGCGGGGGGGACACCTTTATGAACGCTGAAGCTTTCTTT
d_call: NA; clone_size: NA; v_call: TRBV12-3/TRBV12-4; j_call: TRBJ1-5; cdr3_aa: CASSRTAGNQPQHF; cdr3_nt: TGTGCCAGTTCCCGGACGGCGGGCAATCAGCCCCAGCATTTT
d_call: TRBD1; clone_size: few; v_call: TRBV6-1; j_call: TRBJ2-7; cdr3_aa: CAAQTGTGFSYEQYF; cdr3_nt: TGTGCCGCCCAAACCGGGACAGGGTTCTCCTACGAGCAGTACTTC
d_call: NA; clone_size: NA; v_call: TRBV7-9; j_call: TRBJ2-7; cdr3_aa: CASSSSSLEGQYF; cdr3_nt: TGTGCCAGCAGCTCTAGTTCCCTCGAGGGGCAGTACTTC